Below are 7 T cell receptor beta chains sequenced from a single sample in a study of T cell changes during pregnancy in multiple sclerosis. TCRdb's table, derived via immunoSEQ multiplex PCR, lists solely in-frame clones and lacks some. The sample has approximately 74,000 clones, 92% seen once. Here the sequenced sample was peripheral blood, taken before pregnancy. The source is a female donor with multiple sclerosis, enrolled in a pregnancy study.

This chain uses TRBV25-1 with TRBJ2-7, with D possibly being TRBD1 (5 bases). Germline V gives CDR1 MGHDK, CDR2 SYGVNS. V was trimmed by 6 bases and J by 4 bases, leaving 19 bases between them. The CDR3 is made up of 15 amino acids. The CDR3 coding sequence is TGTGCCAGCAGCCCTGGGGCAGGCTTGTATTACGAGCAGTACTTC. It codes for CASSPGAGLYYEQYF.

The gene calls are TRBV27 and TRBJ2-5; D gene ambiguous. Germline V lookup: CDR1 MNHEY, CDR2 SMNVEV (reference sequence). With 5 bases removed from V and 4 bases from J, the gap between germline ends came to 11 bases. This CDR3 contains 13 residues. CDR3 loop: CASSIVTGETQYF. In DNA form, the CDR3 reads TGTGCCAGCAGTATAGTAACGGGAGAGACCCAGTACTTC.

The chain joins TRBV2 to TRBJ2-1, with 16 bases that match TRBD2. From germline, CDR1 is SNHLY and CDR2 FYNNEI. The CDR3 loop spans 15 amino acids. The V segment lost 6 bases and the J segment 10 bases; nucleotides outside the gene matches: 6. The CDR3 DNA follows: TGTGCCAGCAGGGGGACTAGCGGGAGGGCGGGAGAGCAGTTCTTC. It encodes CASRGTSGRAGEQFF.

The chain combines TRBV25-1 with TRBJ2-1, with no clear D. The CDR3 spans 16 residues. Germline CDR1 reads MGHDK; CDR2 reads SYGVNS. V was clipped by 5 bases and J by 3 bases, with 17 bases between them. In DNA, the CDR3 is TGTGCCAGCAGTACTGGTTGGGCTGAAATCTACAATGAGCAGTTCTTC. Translation: CASSTGWAEIYNEQFF.

The genes are TRBV4-1 and TRBJ2-1; D unresolved. The CDR3 totals 11 residues. The germline V gene has CDR1 MGHRA and CDR2 YSYEKL. Trimming shortened V by 3 bases and J by 7 bases, and 4 bases separated the two germline ends. CDR3 residues: CASSQSNEQFF. In nucleotides, the CDR3 is TGCGCCAGCAGCCAGAGTAATGAGCAGTTCTTC.

A remark on this clone: Relative to the germline gene, one junction end is altered; a read error may explain this. The chain combines TRBV20-1 with TRBJ1-5; TRBD1 matches at 9 bases. Germline V lookup: CDR1 DFQATT, CDR2 SNEGSKA (reference sequence). The CDR3 covers 11 residues. The CDR3 loop reads CSADTGTGLRF. CDR3 nucleotides: TGCAGTGCAGACACCGGGACAGGGCTCCGATTT.

The chain couples TRBV7-3 to TRBJ2-5; maybe TRBD1 (5 bases). Trimming cost V 1 base and J 2 bases, with 8 bases left between them. Germline values: CDR1 SGHTA, CDR2 FQGTGA. The CDR3 has 14 residues. CDR3 nucleotides: TGTGCCAGCAGCTTAAACCCAGGGCAAGAGACCCAGTACTTC. As protein: CASSLNPGQETQYF.